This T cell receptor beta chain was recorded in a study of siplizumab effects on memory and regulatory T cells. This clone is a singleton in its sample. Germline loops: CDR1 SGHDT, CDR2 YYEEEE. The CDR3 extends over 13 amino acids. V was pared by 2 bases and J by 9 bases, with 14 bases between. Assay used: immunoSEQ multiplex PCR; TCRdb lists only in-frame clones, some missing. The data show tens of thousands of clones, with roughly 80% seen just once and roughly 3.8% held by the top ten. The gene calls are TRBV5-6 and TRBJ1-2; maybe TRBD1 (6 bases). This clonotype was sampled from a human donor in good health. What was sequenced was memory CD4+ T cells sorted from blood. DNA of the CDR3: TGTGCCAGCAGCTTTCAGGGGAAAGGTAGCTACACCTTC. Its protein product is CASSFQGKGSYTF.